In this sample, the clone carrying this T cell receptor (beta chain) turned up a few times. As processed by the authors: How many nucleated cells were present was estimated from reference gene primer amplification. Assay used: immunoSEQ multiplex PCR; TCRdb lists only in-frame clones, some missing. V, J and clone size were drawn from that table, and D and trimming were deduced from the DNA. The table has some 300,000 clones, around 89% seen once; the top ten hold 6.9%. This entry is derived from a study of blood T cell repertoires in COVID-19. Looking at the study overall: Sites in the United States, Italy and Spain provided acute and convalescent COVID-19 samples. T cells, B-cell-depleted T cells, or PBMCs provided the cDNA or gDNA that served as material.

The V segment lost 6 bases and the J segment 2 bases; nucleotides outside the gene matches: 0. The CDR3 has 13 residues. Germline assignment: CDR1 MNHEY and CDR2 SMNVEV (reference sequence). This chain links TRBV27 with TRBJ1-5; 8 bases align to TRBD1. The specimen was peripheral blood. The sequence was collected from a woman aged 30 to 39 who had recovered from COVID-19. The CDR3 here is CASRGQGNQPQHF. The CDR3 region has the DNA TGTGCCAGCAGGGGACAGGGCAATCAGCCCCAGCATTTT.